This T cell receptor (beta chain) was found in a study of blood T cell repertoires in COVID-19. Study at large: Specimens from acute and convalescent COVID-19 originated in the United States, Italy and Spain. In each case, the material was cDNA or gDNA derived from T cells, B-cell-depleted T cells, or PBMCs.

As processed by the authors: Reference gene primers were amplified, and this amplification served to estimate nucleated cell counts. Data came from immunoSEQ multiplex PCR; TCRdb stores just in-frame clones and leaves some out. That table gives V, J and clone size, and the DNA gave D and trimming. The top ten hold roughly 13% of the sample, which has about 94,000 clones, around 84% seen once. This CDR3 is 15 amino acids long. Per germline, CDR1 LGHDT and CDR2 YNNKEL (reference sequence). V shed 4 bases, J shed 3 bases, and the junction held 5 bases outside the gene matches. Sequencing input: peripheral blood. The sequence was collected from a woman in her sixties or seventies in a cohort sampled during active or convalescent COVID-19. This rearrangement joins TRBV3-1 (or the pseudogene TRBV3-2) to TRBJ2-7, with 11 nucleotides matching TRBD2. Here the CDR3 DNA reads TGTGCCAGCAGCCCGCCCGGGACTAGCGGCTACGAGCAGTACTTC. It specifies CASSPPGTSGYEQYF.